This T cell receptor beta chain was profiled in a study of T cell repertoires in ileal Crohn's disease. Study details: Postoperative therapy was given to about half: around 12 thiopurines, about 19 anti-TNF agents. Findings of the study overall: Compared with CD4 T cells, sorted CD8 cells carried more expanded clones. Endoscopic recurrence occurred in every patient whose clonality exceeded 26.8%.

Germline lookup yields CDR1 SGHRS and CDR2 YFSETQ. The CDR3 is made up of 14 amino acids. V lost 4 bases and J lost 1, with 11 bases in between. The assay was immunoSEQ multiplex PCR, and TCRdb's table has in-frame clones only and misses some. Among roughly 16,000 clones listed, around 93% were seen once. A single count supports this clone. What it recognizes is unknown. This sequence joins TRBV5-1 and TRBJ1-1; D perhaps matches TRBD1 (6 bases). Material for sequencing was ileal tissue. The source of this sequence is an adult with Crohn's disease. CDR3 region: CASSTDRRNTEAFF. The CDR3 DNA follows: TGCGCCAGCAGCACAGACAGGAGGAACACTGAAGCTTTCTTT.